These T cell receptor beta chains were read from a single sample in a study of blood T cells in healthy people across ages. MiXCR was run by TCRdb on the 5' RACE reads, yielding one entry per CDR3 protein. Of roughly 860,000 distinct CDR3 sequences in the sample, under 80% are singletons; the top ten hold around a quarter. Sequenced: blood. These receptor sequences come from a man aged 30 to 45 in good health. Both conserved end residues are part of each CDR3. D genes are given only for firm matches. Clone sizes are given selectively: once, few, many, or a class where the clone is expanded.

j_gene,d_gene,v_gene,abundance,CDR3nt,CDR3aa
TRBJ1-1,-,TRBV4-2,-,TGTGCCAGCAGCCAAGGGAGCAGGGAGATGGACACTGAAGCTTTCTTT,CASSQGSREMDTEAFF
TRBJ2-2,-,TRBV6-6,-,TGTGCCAGCAGTTACTATAACACGGCCGGGGAGCTGTTTTTT,CASSYYNTAGELFF
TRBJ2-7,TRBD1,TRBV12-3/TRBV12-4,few,TGTGCCAGCAGCCCCCGGGACAGGGGACCCCTAAGGAAGTACGAGCAGTACTTC,CASSPRDRGPLRKYEQYF
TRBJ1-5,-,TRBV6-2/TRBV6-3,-,TGTGCCAGCAGTCGGACACCGACTGGGAATCAGCCCCAGCATTTT,CASSRTPTGNQPQHF
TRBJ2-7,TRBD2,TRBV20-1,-,TGCAGTGCTAGGGATGGCCGACTAGCGACCTACGAGCAGTACTTC,CSARDGRLATYEQYF
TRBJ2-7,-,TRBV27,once,TGTGCCAGCAGTTTAAAGGCCCCGCCCTACGAGCAGTACTTC,CASSLKAPPYEQYF
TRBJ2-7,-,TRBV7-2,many,TGTGCCAGCAGCTTAGGAGGGGTGAGCTCCTACGAGCAGTACTTC,CASSLGGVSSYEQYF
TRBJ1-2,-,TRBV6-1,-,TGTGCCAGCAGTCAAGCGGACAGCTATGGCTACACCTTC,CASSQADSYGYTF
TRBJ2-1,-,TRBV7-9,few,TGTGCCAGCAGCTTAGGGCCAGGGTTTTCGGATGAGCAGTTCTTC,CASSLGPGFSDEQFF
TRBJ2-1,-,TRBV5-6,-,TGTGCCAGCAGCTGGAGATACGGGTCGAAGGGTGAGCAGTTCTTC,CASSWRYGSKGEQFF
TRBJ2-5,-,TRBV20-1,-,TGCAGTGCTCCGAGGAGACCCCAAGAGACCCAGTACTTC,CSAPRRPQETQYF
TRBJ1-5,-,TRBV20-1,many,TGCAGTGCTAGAGTTGTAGGGCCGATCAATCAGCCCCAGCATTTT,CSARVVGPINQPQHF
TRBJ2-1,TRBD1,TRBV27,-,TGTGCCAGCAGTTTGGGGACAGCGGTCCGGGAGCAGTTCTTC,CASSLGTAVREQFF
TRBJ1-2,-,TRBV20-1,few,TGCAGTGTTTATTCGGGCGGCTACACCTTC,CSVYSGGYTF
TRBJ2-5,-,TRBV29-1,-,TGCAGCGTTGCCGGGGACTTTACTGAGACCCAGTACTTC,CSVAGDFTETQYF
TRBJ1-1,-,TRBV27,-,TGTGCCACCCTAAATAGCGGGGGAGGGACTGAAGCTTTCTTT,CATLNSGGGTEAFF
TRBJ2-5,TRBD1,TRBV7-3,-,TGTGCCAGCAGCTTAATTGGGACAGGGGGTCAAGAGACCCAGTACTTC,CASSLIGTGGQETQYF
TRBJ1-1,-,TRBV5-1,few,TGCGCCAGCAGCTCCGCAACCCGGCCAGGCACTGAAGCTTTCTTT,CASSSATRPGTEAFF
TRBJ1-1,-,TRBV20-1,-,TGCAGTGCTAGAGATCATGTAGGGAACACTGAAGCTTTCTTT,CSARDHVGNTEAFF
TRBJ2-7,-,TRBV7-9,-,TGTGCCAGCAGCTTACGCCAATCCTACGAGCAGTACTTC,CASSLRQSYEQYF
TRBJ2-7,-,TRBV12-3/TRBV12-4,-,TGTGCCAGCACCCAAAACTCTCTCGAGTTAAAGCAGTACTTC,CASTQNSLELKQYF
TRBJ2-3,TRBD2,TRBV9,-,TGTGCCAGCAGCGTAGACAGTAGCGGGGGGACAGATACGCAGTATTTT,CASSVDSSGGTDTQYF
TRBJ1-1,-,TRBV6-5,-,TGTGCCAGCAGTTACAGAGGGGGGCGCAGCACTGAAGCTTTCTTT,CASSYRGGRSTEAFF
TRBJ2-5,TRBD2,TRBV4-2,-,TGTGCCAGCAGCCCCGCGGGGGGCCATCAAGAGACCCAGTACTTC,CASSPAGGHQETQYF
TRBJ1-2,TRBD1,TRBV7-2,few,TGTGCCAGCAGCTCGCAAGGACAGGGGGCGCCTGGCTACACCTTC,CASSSQGQGAPGYTF
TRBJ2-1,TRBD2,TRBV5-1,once,TGCGCCAGCAGCTTGGGACTAGCGGGGCCGATACTTAACAATGAGCAGTTCTTC,CASSLGLAGPILNNEQFF
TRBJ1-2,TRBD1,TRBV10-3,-,TGTGCCATCAGTGAGACCACAGGGGGGAGAGGCTACACCTTC,CAISETTGGRGYTF
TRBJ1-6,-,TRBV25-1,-,TGTGCCAGCAGTGTGGGGAGCTATAATTCACCCCTCCACTTT,CASSVGSYNSPLHF
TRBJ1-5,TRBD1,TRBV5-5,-,TGTGTCAGCAGCTTGACAGGGGGAGACCAGCCCCAGCATTTT,CVSSLTGGDQPQHF
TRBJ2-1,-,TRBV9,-,TGTGCCAGCAGCGTAGGGAGCGGATTACACAATGAGCAGTTCTTC,CASSVGSGLHNEQFF
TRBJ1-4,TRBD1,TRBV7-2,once,TGTGCCAGCAGCAGTGGACAGGGAAGGAAACTGTTTTTT,CASSSGQGRKLFF
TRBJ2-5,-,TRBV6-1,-,TGTGCCAGCAGTGAAGAAGGGCAGGGTCCCCGAGAGACCCAGTACTTC,CASSEEGQGPRETQYF
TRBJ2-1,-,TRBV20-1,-,TGCAGTGCTAGTTACGGACGCCGATCCAATGAGCAGTTCTTC,CSASYGRRSNEQFF
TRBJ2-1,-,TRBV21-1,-,TGTGCCAGCAGCAAAGGCCGACTCGATGAGCAGTTCTTC,CASSKGRLDEQFF
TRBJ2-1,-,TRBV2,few,TGTGCCAGCAGGTCAGGGACGAGCTCCTACAATGAGCAGTTCTTC,CASRSGTSSYNEQFF
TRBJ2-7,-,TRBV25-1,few,TGTGCCAGCAGCAACAGATACGCCTACGAGCAGTACTTC,CASSNRYAYEQYF
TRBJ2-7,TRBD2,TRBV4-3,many,TGCGCCAGCAGCCAAGATGAGACTAGCGGGGGCTACGAGCAGTACTTC,CASSQDETSGGYEQYF
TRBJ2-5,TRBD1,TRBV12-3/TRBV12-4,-,TGTGCCAGCAGCCTGCGTCCGGGACAGATGGAGACCCAGTACTTC,CASSLRPGQMETQYF
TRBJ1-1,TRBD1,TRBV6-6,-,TGTGCCAGCAGTTACAAGACAGGGGTTACTGAAGCTTTCTTT,CASSYKTGVTEAFF
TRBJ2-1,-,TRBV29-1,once,TGCAGCGTTGAACCAGCGACAGGACCAGGCCCCTACAATGAGCAGTTCTTC,CSVEPATGPGPYNEQFF
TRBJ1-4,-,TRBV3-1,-,TGTGCCAGCAGACAGGGTGAAAAACTGTTTTTT,CASRQGEKLFF
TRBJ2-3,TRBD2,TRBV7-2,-,TGTGCCAGCGGCACCGGGACTAGCGGGACAGATACGCAGTATTTT,CASGTGTSGTDTQYF
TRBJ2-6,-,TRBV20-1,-,TGCAGTGCTAGTAGGAGCTCTGGGGCCAACGTCCTGACTTTC,CSASRSSGANVLTF
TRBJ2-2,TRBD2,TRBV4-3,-,TGCGCCAGCAGCCAAGGCAGCGGGGGCTCTACCAGGGGCGGGGAGCTGTTTTTT,CASSQGSGGSTRGGELFF
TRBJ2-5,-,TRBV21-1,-,TGTGCCAGCAGCAAATCATGGTGGGGGCAAGAGACCCAGTACTTC,CASSKSWWGQETQYF
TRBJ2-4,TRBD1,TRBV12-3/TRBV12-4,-,TGTGCCAGCAGTGTAGGACAGGGATACATTCAGTACTTC,CASSVGQGYIQYF
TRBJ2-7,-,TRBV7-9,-,TGTGCCAGCAGCGTAGGGGCCCCGGGCTACGAGCAGTACTTC,CASSVGAPGYEQYF
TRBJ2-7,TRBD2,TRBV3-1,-,TGTGCCAGCGGGATTGCGGGACTAGCGATCTACGAGCAGTACTTC,CASGIAGLAIYEQYF
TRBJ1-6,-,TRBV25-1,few,TGTGCCAGCAGTGAAAAACTACCAGCAGGGGACGGATATTCACCCCTCCACTTT,CASSEKLPAGDGYSPLHF
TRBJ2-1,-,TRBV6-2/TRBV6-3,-,TGTGCCAGCAGATTCAAAGCCGATGAGCAGTTCTTC,CASRFKADEQFF
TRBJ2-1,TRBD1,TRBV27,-,TGTGCCAGCAGTTTCCAGGCAGCGGGACAGGGGACCTATGAGCAGTTCTTC,CASSFQAAGQGTYEQFF
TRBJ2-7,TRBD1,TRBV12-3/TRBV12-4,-,TGTGCCAGCAGGAGACAGGGCCCCACGGGGGAGCAGTACTTC,CASRRQGPTGEQYF
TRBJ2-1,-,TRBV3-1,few,TGTGCCAGCAGCCAAGTGGCGGGGTATGAGCAGTTCTTC,CASSQVAGYEQFF
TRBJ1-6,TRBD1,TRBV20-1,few,TGCAGTGCTAGCCAGCAGGGACAGTTAAATTCACCCCTCCACTTT,CSASQQGQLNSPLHF